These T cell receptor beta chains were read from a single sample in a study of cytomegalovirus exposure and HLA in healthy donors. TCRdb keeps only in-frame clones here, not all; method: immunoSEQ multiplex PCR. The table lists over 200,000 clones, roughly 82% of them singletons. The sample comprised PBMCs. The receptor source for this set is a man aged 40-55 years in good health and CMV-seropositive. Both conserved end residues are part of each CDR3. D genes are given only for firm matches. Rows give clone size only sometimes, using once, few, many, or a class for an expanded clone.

CASSLSRVLATDTQYF	TGTGCCAGCAGCTTAAGCCGAGTACTAGCTACAGATACGCAGTATTTT	-	few	TRBV13	TRBJ2-3
CASSKTGSGNQPQHF	TGTGCCAGTAGTAAGACAGGGAGCGGCAATCAGCCCCAGCATTTT	TRBD1	once	TRBV19	TRBJ1-5
CASSLAPGTVNTGELFF	TGTGCCAGCAGCTTAGCTCCCGGGACAGTGAACACCGGGGAGCTGTTTTTT	TRBD1	-	TRBV11-3	TRBJ2-2
CSAQTGVLGAFF	TGCAGCGCCCAGACAGGGGTCCTTGGGGCTTTCTTT	TRBD1	-	TRBV29-1	TRBJ1-1
CASSGRGGKETQYF	TGTGCCAGCTCAGGCCGTGGGGGCAAGGAGACCCAGTACTTC	-	-	TRBV18	TRBJ2-5
CASSLRTGTNYGYTF	TGTGCCAGCAGTCTTCGGACAGGGACCAACTATGGCTACACCTTC	TRBD1	-	TRBV6-7	TRBJ1-2
CATSTEGRASNEQFF	TGTGCCACCTCCACCGAGGGGAGGGCCTCCAATGAGCAGTTCTTC	TRBD2	-	TRBV15	TRBJ2-1
CASSRTGNGQETQYF	TGTGCCAGCAGTAGGACAGGGAATGGCCAAGAGACCCAGTACTTC	TRBD1	-	TRBV6-1	TRBJ2-5
CASSQGRGHTEAFF	TGTGCCAGCAGCCAAGGCAGGGGTCACACTGAAGCTTTCTTT	-	few	TRBV14	TRBJ1-1
CASSPNTGTSVNEQFF	TGTGCCAGCAGCCCCAACACCGGGACTAGTGTCAATGAGCAGTTCTTC	TRBD2	-	TRBV11-3	TRBJ2-1
CASSERGKLFF	TGTGCCAGCAGCGAGCGAGGAAAACTGTTTTTT	-	-	TRBV7-6	TRBJ1-4
CASSEGTSGSTQFF	TGTGCCAGCAGCGAGGGGACTAGCGGCTCCACGCAGTTCTTC	TRBD2	-	TRBV9	TRBJ2-1
CASSPGTSEYNEQFF	TGTGCCAGCAGTCCCGGGACTAGCGAATACAATGAGCAGTTCTTC	TRBD2	-	TRBV2	TRBJ2-1
CSVEEGQGPFYGYTF	TGCAGCGTTGAAGAGGGTCAGGGGCCATTCTATGGCTACACCTTC	-	-	TRBV29-1	TRBJ1-2
CATRGQDTGELFF	TGCGCCACCAGGGGACAGGATACCGGGGAGCTGTTTTTT	TRBD1	-	TRBV10-1	TRBJ2-2
CASSSGDRSSYNSPLHF	TGTGCCAGCAGTTCTGGGGACAGGAGCTCCTATAATTCACCCCTCCACTTT	TRBD1	-	TRBV7-6	TRBJ1-6
CASSYGQGTYNEQFF	TGTGCCAGCAGTTACGGGCAGGGTACCTACAATGAGCAGTTCTTC	-	-	TRBV6-6	TRBJ2-1
CASSLTLDGNQPQHF	TGTGCCAGCAGCCTCACACTAGACGGCAATCAGCCCCAGCATTTT	-	few	TRBV6-1	TRBJ1-5
CAWSVPPRWGGNEKLFF	TGTGCCTGGAGTGTCCCCCCCAGGTGGGGGGGAAATGAAAAACTGTTTTTT	-	-	TRBV30	TRBJ1-4
CASSSRTGHYEQYF	TGCGCCAGCAGCTCCCGGACAGGGCACTACGAGCAGTACTTC	TRBD1	few	TRBV5-1	TRBJ2-7
CASSLAGGPSYNEQFF	TGCGCCAGCAGCTTAGCGGGAGGGCCCTCTTACAATGAGCAGTTCTTC	TRBD2	once	TRBV5-1	TRBJ2-1
CASSVTANTGELFF	TGTGCCAGCAGCGTCACAGCGAACACCGGGGAGCTGTTTTTT	-	-	TRBV7-6	TRBJ2-2
CASSLVLAEQYF	TGTGCCAGCAGCTTGGTTCTAGCCGAGCAGTACTTC	-	-	TRBV5-6	TRBJ2-7
CASSLSGRESTGELFF	TGTGCCAGCAGTCTAAGCGGGAGAGAAAGCACCGGGGAGCTGTTTTTT	TRBD2	once	TRBV2	TRBJ2-2
CASSRTGENTGELFF	TGTGCCAGCAGTAGAACAGGAGAGAACACCGGGGAGCTGTTTTTT	-	few	TRBV6-6	TRBJ2-2
CASRLAGGPGNEQFF	TGCGCCAGCAGACTAGCGGGAGGGCCAGGCAATGAGCAGTTCTTC	TRBD2	-	TRBV5-1	TRBJ2-1
CASAPAGSNEKLFF	TGTGCTAGTGCCCCGGCCGGGTCTAATGAAAAACTGTTTTTT	-	-	TRBV12-5	TRBJ1-4
CASSWGQGGYDEQYF	TGTGCCAGCAGCTGGGGACAGGGGGGTTACGACGAGCAGTACTTC	TRBD1	-	TRBV5-5	TRBJ2-7
CASSSTSGTATYF	TGTGCCAGCAGCTCAACCTCCGGGACAGCTACGTATTTT	TRBD1	few	TRBV9	TRBJ2-3
CASSVEGTRAEQYF	TGTGCCAGCAGCGTAGAGGGGACTAGGGCCGAGCAGTACTTC	TRBD2	-	TRBV9	TRBJ2-7
CAYEEGWTEAFF	TGTGCCTACGAGGAGGGATGGACTGAAGCTTTCTTT	-	-	TRBV30	TRBJ1-1
CASSQEGPGGIEHYGYTF	TGCGCCAGCAGCCAAGAAGGGCCAGGGGGCATCGAACACTATGGCTACACCTTC	TRBD1	-	TRBV4-1	TRBJ1-2
CASSLGVGGSSTDTQYF	TGCGCCAGCAGCTTGGGGGTCGGGGGGTCGAGCACAGATACGCAGTATTTT	TRBD2	-	TRBV5-1	TRBJ2-3
CASSLAIGSTDTQYF	TGTGCCAGCAGCTTAGCTATCGGGTCCACAGATACGCAGTATTTT	-	-	TRBV11-1	TRBJ2-3
CASSYSSGHDTQYF	TGTGCCAGCAGTTACTCGAGCGGGCACGATACGCAGTATTTT	-	-	TRBV6-5	TRBJ2-3
CSALTGGIAFF	TGCAGTGCACTAACAGGGGGTATTGCTTTCTTT	TRBD1	-	TRBV20-1	TRBJ1-1
CASSIGSGIAYEQYF	TGTGCCAGTAGTATAGGTAGCGGGATAGCCTACGAGCAGTACTTC	TRBD2	few	TRBV19	TRBJ2-7
CASSFPGGFEQYF	TGTGCCAGCAGCTTCCCTGGGGGGTTTGAGCAGTACTTC	-	-	TRBV7-2	TRBJ2-7
CASSPRLAGVSNEQFF	TGTGCCAGCAGCCCTCGACTAGCGGGAGTGTCCAATGAGCAGTTCTTC	TRBD2	-	TRBV7-9	TRBJ2-1
CASSPSQGGNTIYF	TGTGCCAGCTCACCCTCCCAGGGTGGAAACACCATATATTTT	-	-	TRBV18	TRBJ1-3
CASSLVAVQVSGANVLTF	TGTGCCAGCAGCTTAGTGGCGGTACAGGTGTCTGGGGCCAACGTCCTGACTTTC	-	-	TRBV7-2	TRBJ2-6
CASRLTGLAGGPSSYNEQFF	TGTGCCAGTAGACTCACAGGACTAGCGGGAGGTCCCAGCTCCTACAATGAGCAGTTCTTC	TRBD2	-	TRBV19	TRBJ2-1
CASSGRNGEQYF	TGCGCCAGCAGTGGGAGGAATGGAGAGCAGTACTTC	-	-	TRBV10-2	TRBJ2-7
CASTPRAGGTYNEQFF	TGTGCCAGCACCCCCCGGGCGGGAGGGACCTACAATGAGCAGTTCTTC	TRBD2	few	TRBV6-6	TRBJ2-1
CASSLGLGGTMNTGELFF	TGTGCCAGCAGCTTGGGGCTGGGCGGGACTATGAACACCGGGGAGCTGTTTTTT	TRBD2	few	TRBV7-6	TRBJ2-2
CASSIRQAGANVLTF	TGTGCCAGTAGTATACGACAGGCTGGGGCCAACGTCCTGACTTTC	-	-	TRBV19	TRBJ2-6
CASSYTRTDTQYF	TGTGCCAGCAGTTATACACGTACAGATACGCAGTATTTT	-	-	TRBV27	TRBJ2-3
CASGRRGSRRDTQYF	TGTGCCAGCGGCCGCAGGGGTTCGCGAAGAGATACGCAGTATTTT	-	-	TRBV27	TRBJ2-3
CASKRGQEATEAFF	TGTGCCAGCAAGAGAGGACAGGAGGCCACTGAAGCTTTCTTT	TRBD1	-	TRBV2	TRBJ1-1
CASSPPQGLAGGTDTQYF	TGCGCCAGCAGCCCACCCCAGGGACTAGCGGGAGGGACAGATACGCAGTATTTT	TRBD2	-	TRBV5-1	TRBJ2-3
CASSPTGGAGANVLTF	TGTGCCAGTAGTCCTACAGGGGGCGCTGGGGCCAACGTCCTGACTTTC	TRBD1	-	TRBV19	TRBJ2-6
CATIGTSPTGELFF	TGTGCCACCATAGGAACTAGCCCCACCGGGGAGCTGTTTTTT	-	-	TRBV25-1	TRBJ2-2
CASRPTDSYGYTF	TGTGCCAGCAGACCGACCGACAGCTATGGCTACACCTTC	-	-	TRBV7-8	TRBJ1-2